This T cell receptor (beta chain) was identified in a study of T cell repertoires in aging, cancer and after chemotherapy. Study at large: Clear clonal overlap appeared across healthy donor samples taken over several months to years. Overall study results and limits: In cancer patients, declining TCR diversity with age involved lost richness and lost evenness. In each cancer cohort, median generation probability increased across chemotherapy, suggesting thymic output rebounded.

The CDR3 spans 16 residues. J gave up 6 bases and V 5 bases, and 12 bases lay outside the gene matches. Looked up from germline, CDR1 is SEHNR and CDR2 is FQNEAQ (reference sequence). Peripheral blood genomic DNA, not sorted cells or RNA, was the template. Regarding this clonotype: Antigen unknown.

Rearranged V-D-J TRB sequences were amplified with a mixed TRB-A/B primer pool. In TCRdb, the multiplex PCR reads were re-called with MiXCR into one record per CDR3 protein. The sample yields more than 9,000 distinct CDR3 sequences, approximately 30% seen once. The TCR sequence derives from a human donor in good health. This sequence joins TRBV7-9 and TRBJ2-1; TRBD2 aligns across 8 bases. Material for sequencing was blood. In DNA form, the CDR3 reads TGTGCCAGCAGCCCAGGGATGGGACTAGGGGGCAATGAGCAGTTCTTC. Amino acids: CASSPGMGLGGNEQFF. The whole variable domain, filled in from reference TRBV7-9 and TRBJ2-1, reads DTGVSQNPRHKITKRGQNVTFRCDPISEHNRLYWYRQTLGQGPEFLTYFQNEAQLEKSRLLSDRFSAERPKGSFSTLEIQRTEQGDSAMYLCASSPGMGLGGNEQFFGPGTRLTVL.